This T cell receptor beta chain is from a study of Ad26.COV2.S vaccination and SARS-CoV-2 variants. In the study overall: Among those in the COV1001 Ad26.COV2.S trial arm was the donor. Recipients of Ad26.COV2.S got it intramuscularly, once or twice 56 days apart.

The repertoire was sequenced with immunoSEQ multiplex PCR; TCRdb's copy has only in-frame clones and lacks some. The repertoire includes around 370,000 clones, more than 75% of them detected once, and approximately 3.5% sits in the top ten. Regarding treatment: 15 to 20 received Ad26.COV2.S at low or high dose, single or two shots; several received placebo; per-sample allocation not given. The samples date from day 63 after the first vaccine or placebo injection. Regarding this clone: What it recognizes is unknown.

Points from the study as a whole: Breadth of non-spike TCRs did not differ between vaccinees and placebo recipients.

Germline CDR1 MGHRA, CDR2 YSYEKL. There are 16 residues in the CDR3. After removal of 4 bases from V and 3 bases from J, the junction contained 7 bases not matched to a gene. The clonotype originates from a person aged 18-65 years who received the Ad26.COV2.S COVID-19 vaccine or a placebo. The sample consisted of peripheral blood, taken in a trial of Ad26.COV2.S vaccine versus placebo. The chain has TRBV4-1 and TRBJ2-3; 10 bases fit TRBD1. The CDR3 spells CASSPYDRGRTDTQYF. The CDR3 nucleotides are TGCGCCAGCAGCCCCTACGACAGGGGGCGGACAGATACGCAGTATTTT.